This T cell receptor beta chain was sequenced in a study of identical twins. Germline-derived CDR1 and CDR2 are SGHAT and FQNNGV. The trim removed 1 base at V and 7 bases at J, leaving 13 bases unmatched. This CDR3 spans 17 amino acids. This clonotype has a handful of counts. TCRdb ran MiXCR on the 5' RACE reads and lists one entry per CDR3 protein. Of about 690,000 distinct CDR3 sequences in the sample, around 20% are singletons; the top ten hold approximately 4.3%. The data also belong to a second study, concerning T cells expressing NK-cell markers.

The chain is built from TRBV11-2 and TRBJ2-7, with TRBD2 matching over 10 bases. The sequenced sample was PBMCs. The source is a woman under 30 in good health. CDR3 sequence: CASSLGFSGRASREQYF. CDR3 nucleotides: TGTGCCAGCAGCTTAGGGTTCAGCGGGAGGGCATCAAGGGAGCAGTACTTC. Full variable domain (rest looked up from reference TRBV11-2 and TRBJ2-7): EAGVAQSPRYKIIEKRQSVAFWCNPISGHATLYWYQQILGQGPKLLIQFQNNGVVDDSQLPKDRFSAERLKGVDSTLKIQPAKLEDSAVYLCASSLGFSGRASREQYFGPGTRLTVT.